Listed below are T cell receptor beta chains from one sample, sequenced in a study of response to subunit inactivated influenza vaccine. TCRdb ran MiXCR on the RT-PCR reads and lists one entry per CDR3 protein. This table has hundreds of thousands of distinct CDR3 sequences, approximately 17% appearing once. Sequencing used PBMCs from blood, obtained around 5 days after vaccination. The receptors shown here come from a man aged 45-65 years who received an inactivated influenza vaccine. CDR3s include the opening cysteine and the closing phenylalanine or tryptophan. Each record gives: J gene, clone size, D gene, V gene, CDR3 DNA, CDR3 protein. The D gene is left open where the match is weak. Not every row has a clone size; where given, it reads once, few, many or a size class.

j_call: TRBJ2-5
clone_size: few
d_call: TRBD2
v_call: TRBV28
cdr3_nt: TGTGCCAGCAGAAAACGGGGGGGGAGAGAGACCCAGTACTTC
cdr3_aa: CASRKRGGRETQYF

j_call: TRBJ1-3
clone_size: many
d_call: NA
v_call: TRBV4-3
cdr3_nt: TGCGCCAGCAGTAGTACAGGCAACTCTGGAAACACCATATATTTT
cdr3_aa: CASSSTGNSGNTIYF

j_call: TRBJ2-7
clone_size: NA
d_call: TRBD2
v_call: TRBV18
cdr3_nt: TGTGCCAGCTCCCGCGGACTAGTATCCTACGAGCAGTACTTC
cdr3_aa: CASSRGLVSYEQYF

j_call: TRBJ2-7
clone_size: NA
d_call: TRBD2
v_call: TRBV2
cdr3_nt: TGTGCCAGCTGGGGGGGTTTCGAGCAGTACTTC
cdr3_aa: CASWGGFEQYF

j_call: TRBJ2-7
clone_size: NA
d_call: TRBD2
v_call: TRBV29-1
cdr3_nt: TGCAGCGTCGCGTCGTGGGATAGCGGGAGTAGGTACGAGCAGTACTTC
cdr3_aa: CSVASWDSGSRYEQYF

j_call: TRBJ2-3
clone_size: few
d_call: TRBD2
v_call: TRBV13
cdr3_nt: TGTGCCAGCAGCCCACTCCGACTAGCGGGGGCTCCAGATACGCAGTATTTT
cdr3_aa: CASSPLRLAGAPDTQYF

j_call: TRBJ1-2
clone_size: NA
d_call: NA
v_call: TRBV29-1
cdr3_nt: TGCAGCGTTATGGAGGGGCTCTATGGCTACACCTTC
cdr3_aa: CSVMEGLYGYTF

j_call: TRBJ2-1
clone_size: NA
d_call: TRBD2
v_call: TRBV18
cdr3_nt: TGTGCCAGCTCACCACCGGGACTAGGAAACAATGAGCAGTTCTTC
cdr3_aa: CASSPPGLGNNEQFF

j_call: TRBJ1-6
clone_size: NA
d_call: NA
v_call: TRBV12-3/TRBV12-4
cdr3_nt: TGTGCCAGCAGTTTACTGGCAGGGATTAATTCACCCCTCCACTTT
cdr3_aa: CASSLLAGINSPLHF

j_call: TRBJ1-2
clone_size: NA
d_call: NA
v_call: TRBV12-3/TRBV12-4
cdr3_nt: TGTGCCAGCAGTTTCGCTTCGAGAGGCTACACCTTC
cdr3_aa: CASSFASRGYTF

j_call: TRBJ2-7
clone_size: NA
d_call: NA
v_call: TRBV7-9
cdr3_nt: TGTGCCAGCAGCCCCCCCTCGAGATACGAGCAGTACTTC
cdr3_aa: CASSPPSRYEQYF

j_call: TRBJ2-1
clone_size: few
d_call: TRBD2
v_call: TRBV10-3
cdr3_nt: TGTGCCATCAGCCTGAGCACCGGGACTAGCGGGAGATTGGTGTACAATGAGCAGTTCTTC
cdr3_aa: CAISLSTGTSGRLVYNEQFF

j_call: TRBJ2-1
clone_size: NA
d_call: NA
v_call: TRBV9
cdr3_nt: TGTGCCAGCAGCGAGGGCTCAAGGGGGTACAATGAGCAGTTCTTC
cdr3_aa: CASSEGSRGYNEQFF

j_call: TRBJ2-3
clone_size: few
d_call: NA
v_call: TRBV6-1
cdr3_nt: TGTGCCAGCAGGTCAGGGGCAGCCATAGATACGCAGTATTTT
cdr3_aa: CASRSGAAIDTQYF

j_call: TRBJ2-7
clone_size: many
d_call: TRBD1
v_call: TRBV6-1
cdr3_nt: TGTGCCAGCAGTCAGGGGGCCTACGAGCAGTACTTC
cdr3_aa: CASSQGAYEQYF

j_call: TRBJ2-7
clone_size: few
d_call: NA
v_call: TRBV20-1
cdr3_nt: TGCAGTGCATTCTCGCAGGCCCTTATCCACGAGCAGTACTTC
cdr3_aa: CSAFSQALIHEQYF

j_call: TRBJ2-3
clone_size: many
d_call: TRBD1
v_call: TRBV6-1
cdr3_nt: TGTGCCAGCAGGACCGGGACAGCCCGAGATACGCAGTATTTT
cdr3_aa: CASRTGTARDTQYF

j_call: TRBJ2-3
clone_size: few
d_call: NA
v_call: TRBV29-1
cdr3_nt: TGCAGCGCCCTTGGGGACATCTCCACAGATACGCAGTATTTT
cdr3_aa: CSALGDISTDTQYF

j_call: TRBJ2-1
clone_size: NA
d_call: TRBD2
v_call: TRBV7-7
cdr3_nt: TGTGCTAGCAGCTTAGGCCTAGCGGAACCCTACAATGAGCAGTTCTTC
cdr3_aa: CASSLGLAEPYNEQFF

j_call: TRBJ1-6
clone_size: NA
d_call: TRBD1
v_call: TRBV29-1
cdr3_nt: TGCAGCGTTGGGCAGGGGGATAATTCACCCCTCCACTTT
cdr3_aa: CSVGQGDNSPLHF

j_call: TRBJ1-3
clone_size: NA
d_call: NA
v_call: TRBV7-2
cdr3_nt: TGTGCCAGCAGCTTAGCCCGGGCAGGGACCTCTGGAAACACCATATATTTT
cdr3_aa: CASSLARAGTSGNTIYF

j_call: TRBJ2-3
clone_size: NA
d_call: TRBD2
v_call: TRBV7-9
cdr3_nt: TGTGCCAGCAGCTCGGCTAGCGGGCTTAGCACAGATACGCAGTATTTT
cdr3_aa: CASSSASGLSTDTQYF

j_call: TRBJ1-2
clone_size: NA
d_call: NA
v_call: TRBV7-8
cdr3_nt: TGTGCCAGCAGCTTAGAGGGAGGGGTCGGTGGCTACACCTTC
cdr3_aa: CASSLEGGVGGYTF

j_call: TRBJ2-1
clone_size: few
d_call: NA
v_call: TRBV6-5
cdr3_nt: TGTGCCAGCAGTTTCCGCCTTGAGCAGTTCTTC
cdr3_aa: CASSFRLEQFF

j_call: TRBJ2-7
clone_size: few
d_call: TRBD1
v_call: TRBV4-3
cdr3_nt: TGCGCCAGCAGCCGATGGGGGACAGGGGCCTACGAGCAGTACTTC
cdr3_aa: CASSRWGTGAYEQYF

j_call: TRBJ1-6
clone_size: NA
d_call: NA
v_call: TRBV7-2
cdr3_nt: TGTGCCAGCAGCCTTTTCTCAACCCTCCACTTT
cdr3_aa: CASSLFSTLHF

j_call: TRBJ2-4
clone_size: few
d_call: NA
v_call: TRBV15
cdr3_nt: TGTGCCACCAGCAGAGAACAACCCCTGTCGGGGGCAGGGAACATTCAGTACTTC
cdr3_aa: CATSREQPLSGAGNIQYF

j_call: TRBJ2-2
clone_size: few
d_call: TRBD1
v_call: TRBV7-2
cdr3_nt: TGTGCCAGCAGTACAGGGGACAGGGCAACCGGGGAGCTGTTTTTT
cdr3_aa: CASSTGDRATGELFF

j_call: TRBJ2-4
clone_size: NA
d_call: NA
v_call: TRBV21-1
cdr3_nt: TGTGCCAGCAGCAAAGGGGCGGGGACAGGGCGCGCCAAAAACATTCAGTACTTC
cdr3_aa: CASSKGAGTGRAKNIQYF

j_call: TRBJ2-1
clone_size: few
d_call: NA
v_call: TRBV29-1
cdr3_nt: TGCAGCGTTGCAGGGGTAGCCGACTACAATGAGCAGTTCTTC
cdr3_aa: CSVAGVADYNEQFF

j_call: TRBJ2-5
clone_size: NA
d_call: NA
v_call: TRBV20-1
cdr3_nt: TGCAGTGTAAAGAGCCCCTTGGGAGAGACCCAGTACTTC
cdr3_aa: CSVKSPLGETQYF

j_call: TRBJ2-5
clone_size: NA
d_call: NA
v_call: TRBV7-9
cdr3_nt: TGTGCCAGCAGCTTAGGAGTTGGGGTGATCCAAGAGACCCAGTACTTC
cdr3_aa: CASSLGVGVIQETQYF

j_call: TRBJ1-2
clone_size: once
d_call: TRBD1
v_call: TRBV5-5
cdr3_nt: TGTGCCAGCAGCTTGGATTCGGGACAGAGCTATGGCTACACCTTC
cdr3_aa: CASSLDSGQSYGYTF

j_call: TRBJ2-7
clone_size: NA
d_call: NA
v_call: TRBV20-1
cdr3_nt: TGCAGTGCTAGAGTTCTCGACCCCTTGGGGCTCTACGAGCAGTACTTC
cdr3_aa: CSARVLDPLGLYEQYF

j_call: TRBJ2-3
clone_size: few
d_call: TRBD1
v_call: TRBV7-2
cdr3_nt: TGTGCCAGCAGCTGGGACAGGGGAGGAAATACGCAGTATTTT
cdr3_aa: CASSWDRGGNTQYF

j_call: TRBJ2-7
clone_size: few
d_call: TRBD1
v_call: TRBV12-3/TRBV12-4
cdr3_nt: TGTGCCAGCACTGTGACAGGGGGAACCTACGAGCAGTACTTC
cdr3_aa: CASTVTGGTYEQYF

j_call: TRBJ2-3
clone_size: many
d_call: NA
v_call: TRBV20-1
cdr3_nt: TGCAGTGCAAAGGGGGCAGATACGCAGTATTTT
cdr3_aa: CSAKGADTQYF

j_call: TRBJ2-7
clone_size: few
d_call: TRBD2
v_call: TRBV7-2
cdr3_nt: TGTGCCAGCAGCACCTCCCGGAGACTAGCGGGAGCCGAGCAGTACTTC
cdr3_aa: CASSTSRRLAGAEQYF

j_call: TRBJ1-6
clone_size: NA
d_call: NA
v_call: TRBV4-2
cdr3_nt: TGTGCCAGCAGCCAAGACGGGGAAGCCTCCTATAATTCACCCCTCCACTTT
cdr3_aa: CASSQDGEASYNSPLHF

j_call: TRBJ2-2
clone_size: few
d_call: NA
v_call: TRBV4-3
cdr3_nt: TGCGCCAGCAGCCAAGAGCTAGGGGGGAACACCGGGGAGCTGTTTTTT
cdr3_aa: CASSQELGGNTGELFF

j_call: TRBJ2-3
clone_size: few
d_call: NA
v_call: TRBV9
cdr3_nt: TGTGCCAGCAGCGCACTAGCATCCACAGATACGCAGTATTTT
cdr3_aa: CASSALASTDTQYF